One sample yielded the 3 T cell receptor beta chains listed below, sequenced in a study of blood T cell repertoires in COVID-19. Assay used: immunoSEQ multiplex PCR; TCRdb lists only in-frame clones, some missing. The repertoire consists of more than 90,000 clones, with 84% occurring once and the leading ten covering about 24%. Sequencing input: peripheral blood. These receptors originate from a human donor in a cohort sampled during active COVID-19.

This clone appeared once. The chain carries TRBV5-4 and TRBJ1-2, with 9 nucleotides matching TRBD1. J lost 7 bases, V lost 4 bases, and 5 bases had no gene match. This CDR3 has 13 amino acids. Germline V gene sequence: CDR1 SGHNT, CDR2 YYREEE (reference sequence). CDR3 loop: CASSLPTGGGYTF. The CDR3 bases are TGTGCCAGCAGCCTGCCGACAGGGGGTGGCTACACCTTC.

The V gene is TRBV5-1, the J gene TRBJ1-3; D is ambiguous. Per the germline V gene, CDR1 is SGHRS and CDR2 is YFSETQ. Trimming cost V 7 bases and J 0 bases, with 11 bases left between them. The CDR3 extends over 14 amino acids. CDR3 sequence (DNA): TGCGCCAGCGCCCAGTCCGACTCTGGAAACACCATATATTTT. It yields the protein CASAQSDSGNTIYF.

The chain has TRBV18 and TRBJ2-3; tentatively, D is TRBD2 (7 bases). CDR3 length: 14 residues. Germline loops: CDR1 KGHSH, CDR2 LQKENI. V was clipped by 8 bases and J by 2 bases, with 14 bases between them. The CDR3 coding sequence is TGTGCCAGCCTCGGGGGGCTAAACACAGATACGCAGTATTTT. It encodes CASLGGLNTDTQYF.